This T cell receptor beta chain was observed in a study of blood T cells in healthy people across ages. Notes on the study in general: Donor CMV infection status was unknown, possibly confounding age-related changes in expanded clonotypes.

Every sample gave at least 5 micrograms of total RNA when it was extracted. The authors ran a second PCR of about 7 to 11 cycles using a sample-barcoded 5' primer and a J-beta primer mix. At least 3 million CDR3-containing paired-end reads were obtained per sample. TCRdb ran MiXCR on the 5' RACE reads and lists one entry per CDR3 protein. The data show around 800,000 distinct CDR3 sequences, roughly 60% seen once. Concerning this clonotype itself: Its target is not known.

This CDR3 region has 14 residues. The germline gives CDR1 GTSNPN, CDR2 SVGIG (reference sequence). This sequence joins TRBV30 and TRBJ2-4, with 10 nucleotides matching TRBD1. The assigned J gene may be wrong: the sequence end matches TRBJ2-7 better. The sequenced sample consisted of blood. This sequence originates from a man younger than 40 in good health. CDR3 protein: CAWSLGQGTYEQYF. The CDR3 nucleotides read TGTGCCTGGAGTCTGGGACAGGGGACCTACGAGCAGTACTTC.